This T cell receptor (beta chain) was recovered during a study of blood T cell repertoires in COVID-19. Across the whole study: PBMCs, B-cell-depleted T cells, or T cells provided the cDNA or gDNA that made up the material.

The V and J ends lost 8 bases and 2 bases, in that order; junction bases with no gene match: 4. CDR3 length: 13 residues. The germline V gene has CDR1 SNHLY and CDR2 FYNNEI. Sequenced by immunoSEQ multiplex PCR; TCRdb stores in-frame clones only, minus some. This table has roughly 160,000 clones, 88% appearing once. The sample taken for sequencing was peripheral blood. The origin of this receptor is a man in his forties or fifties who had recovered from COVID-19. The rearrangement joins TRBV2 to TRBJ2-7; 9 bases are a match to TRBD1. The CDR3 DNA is TGTGCCAGCGGACAGGGGAGCACCTACGAGCAGTACTTC. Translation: CASGQGSTYEQYF.